The 10 T cell receptor beta chains given below trace back to one sample, sequenced in a study of human thymus T cells. During corrective heart surgery, resections were taken, and the thymus tissue came from them. Sequenced by immunoSEQ multiplex PCR; TCRdb stores in-frame clones only, minus some. The table shows roughly 120,000 clones, with just under 95% occurring only once. Sample: thymus tissue. The origin of the receptors is a boy in the first two years of life with a congenital heart defect but otherwise immunologically healthy.

The V gene is TRBV6-1, the J gene TRBJ1-1; TRBD1 is a possible D gene (6 bases). The length of the CDR3 is 14 residues. The germline gives CDR1 MNHNS, CDR2 SASEGT. The V and J ends lost 7 bases and 1 base respectively, with 13 bases between them. The DNA of the CDR3 is TGTGCCAGCATCGGACAGCCCCAGAACACTGAAGCTTTCTTT. It is translated as CASIGQPQNTEAFF.

This clone occurred a few times. The chain couples TRBV9 to TRBJ2-3, with 11 bases aligning to TRBD2. Trimming took 4 bases from V and 6 from J; bases not matched to a gene: 10. Germline V CDR1 and CDR2: SGDLS, YYNGEE. The CDR3 is made up of 16 amino acids. The CDR3 region has the DNA TGTGCCAGCAGCCCGACTAGCGGGGTACCACGGGATACGCAGTATTTT. This sequence encodes CASSPTSGVPRDTQYF.

The sample holds one count of this clone. The genes are TRBV5-1 and TRBJ1-1; TRBD1 aligns across 10 bases. This CDR3 contains 17 residues. After removal of 2 bases from V and 5 bases from J, the junction contained 12 bases not matched to a gene. Germline-derived CDR1 and CDR2 are SGHRS and YFSETQ. CDR3 in amino acids: CASSFRQGAPVPTEAFF. The DNA for the CDR3 is TGCGCCAGCAGCTTTCGACAGGGGGCGCCAGTACCTACTGAAGCTTTCTTT.

The chain links TRBV7-2 to TRBJ1-1, with 7 nucleotides matching TRBD1. The V gene's germline CDR1 is SGHTA and CDR2 FQGNSA. Germline trimming cut 5 bases from V and 1 base from J; bases unmatched to any gene: 7. The CDR3 is made up of 15 amino acids. This CDR3 reads CASSGGQVRNTEAFF. The CDR3 DNA sequence: TGTGCCAGCAGCGGAGGACAGGTACGGAACACTGAAGCTTTCTTT.

The rearrangement uses TRBV15 and TRBJ2-5; TRBD1 is a possible D gene (6 bases). This CDR3 has 16 amino acids. Trimming pared 5 bases from V and 3 bases from J, leaving 19 bases between. Per the germline V gene, CDR1 is LNHNV and CDR2 is YYDKDF (reference sequence). DNA for the CDR3: TGTGCCACCAGCGCGCGCATCGACAGGCCGGAAGAGACCCAGTACTTC. This translates into CATSARIDRPEETQYF.

This clone was found once. The chain couples TRBV4-3 to TRBJ2-1, with D unresolved. In germline, CDR1 is LGHNA, CDR2 YSLEER. This CDR3 region has 17 residues. Trimming left V 4 bases short and J 0 bases short, with 16 bases between. CDR3 region: CASSLADSLSSYNEQFF. The CDR3 coding sequence is TGCGCCAGCAGCCTAGCCGATTCTTTGAGCTCCTACAATGAGCAGTTCTTC.

CDR3 DNA: TGCGCCAGCAGCTCGCCAAGCGGGTGGAACACCGGGGAGCTGTTTTTT. Translating gives CASSSPSGWNTGELFF. The genes are TRBV5-1 and TRBJ2-2, with D possibly matching TRBD2 (6 bases). The CDR3 extends over 16 amino acids. Germline V gene lookup returns CDR1 SGHRS and CDR2 YFSETQ. V was pared by 3 bases and J by 1 base, with 13 bases between.

V is TRBV25-1 and J is TRBJ1-2; TRBD1 agrees at 8 bases. This CDR3 has 11 amino acids. The V and J ends lost 8 bases and 5 bases, in that order; junction bases with no gene match: 1. In germline, CDR1 is MGHDK, CDR2 SYGVNS. The CDR3 sequence: CASGTGYGYTF. The DNA for the CDR3 is TGTGCCAGCGGGACAGGTTATGGCTACACCTTC.

The V gene is TRBV20-1, the J gene TRBJ1-2, with D hard to call. The V gene's germline CDR1 is DFQATT and CDR2 SNEGSKA (reference sequence). The ends were cut back, 4 bases at V and 6 bases at J, with 9 bases in the middle. This CDR3 has 11 amino acids. CDR3 region: CSAMNSDGYTF. CDR3 nucleotides: TGCAGTGCTATGAACAGTGATGGCTACACCTTC.

The rearrangement links TRBV13 to TRBJ1-6; no clear D. The germline V and J ends were trimmed by 5 bases and 9 bases, with 23 bases remaining between them. CDR1 is PRHDT, CDR2 FYEKMQ, per germline (reference sequence). This CDR3 comprises 17 residues. DNA of the CDR3: TGTGCCAGCAGCCTGTCTTCTCCGGGCACGGGAGGTTCACCCCTCCACTTT. Residues: CASSLSSPGTGGSPLHF.